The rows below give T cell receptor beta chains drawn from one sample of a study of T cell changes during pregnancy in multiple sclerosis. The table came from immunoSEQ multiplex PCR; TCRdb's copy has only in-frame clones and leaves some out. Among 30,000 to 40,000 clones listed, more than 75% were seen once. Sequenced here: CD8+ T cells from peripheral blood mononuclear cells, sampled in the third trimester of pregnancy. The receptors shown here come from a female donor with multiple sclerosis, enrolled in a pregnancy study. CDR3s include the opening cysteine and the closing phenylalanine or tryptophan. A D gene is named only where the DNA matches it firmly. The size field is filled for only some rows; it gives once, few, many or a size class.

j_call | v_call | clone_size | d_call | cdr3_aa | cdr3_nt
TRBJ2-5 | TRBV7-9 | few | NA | CASSLGGRETQYF | TGTGCCAGCAGCTTAGGAGGGCGGGAGACCCAGTACTTC
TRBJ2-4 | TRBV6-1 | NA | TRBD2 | CASSEVTFLGLAGGPQYF | TGTGCCAGCAGTGAAGTAACTTTCTTAGGACTAGCGGGGGGGCCTCAGTACTTC
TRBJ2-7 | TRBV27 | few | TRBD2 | CASSPAGGGEQYF | TGTGCCAGCAGTCCTGCGGGAGGGGGCGAGCAGTACTTC
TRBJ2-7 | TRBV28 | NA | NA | CASSFADFSYEQYF | TGTGCCAGCAGTTTTGCGGACTTCTCCTACGAGCAGTACTTC
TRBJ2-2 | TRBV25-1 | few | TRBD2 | CASSASGDTGELFF | TGTGCCAGCAGTGCTAGCGGGGACACCGGGGAGCTGTTTTTT
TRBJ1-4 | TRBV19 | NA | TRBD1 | CASSIIGTVNEKLFF | TGTGCCAGTAGTATAATAGGGACAGTTAATGAAAAACTGTTTTTT
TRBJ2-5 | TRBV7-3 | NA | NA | CASSLFHSQETQYF | TGTGCCAGCAGCTTATTCCACAGTCAAGAGACCCAGTACTTC
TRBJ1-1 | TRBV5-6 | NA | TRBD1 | CASSSEGTGGVTEAFF | TGTGCCAGCAGCTCGGAGGGCACAGGGGGGGTCACTGAAGCTTTCTTT
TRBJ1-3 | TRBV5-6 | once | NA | CASSFGKAGNTIYF | TGTGCCAGCAGCTTCGGGAAGGCTGGAAACACCATATATTTT
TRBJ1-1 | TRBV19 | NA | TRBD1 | CASSIGGQGLFTEAFF | TGTGCCAGTAGTATAGGGGGACAGGGGTTGTTCACTGAAGCTTTCTTT
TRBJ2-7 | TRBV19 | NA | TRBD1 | CASSPGTGYEQYF | TGTGCCAGTAGCCCCGGGACAGGCTACGAGCAGTACTTC
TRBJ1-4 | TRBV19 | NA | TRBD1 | CASSITGGYSEKLFF | TGTGCCAGTAGTATAACAGGGGGCTACAGTGAAAAACTGTTTTTT
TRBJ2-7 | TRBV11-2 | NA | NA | CASSLEGGTASYEQYF | TGTGCCAGCAGCTTAGAAGGCGGGACCGCATCCTACGAGCAGTACTTC
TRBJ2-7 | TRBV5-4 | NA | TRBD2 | CASMGGVGGEQYF | TGTGCCAGCATGGGCGGGGTCGGGGGGGAGCAGTACTTC
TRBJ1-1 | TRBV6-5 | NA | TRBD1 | CASSYPDRDEAFF | TGTGCCAGCAGTTACCCTGACAGGGATGAAGCTTTCTTT
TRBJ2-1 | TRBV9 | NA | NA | CASSPSGGSYNEQFF | TGTGCCAGCAGCCCTTCCGGGGGTTCCTACAATGAGCAGTTCTTC
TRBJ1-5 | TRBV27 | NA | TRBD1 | CASSRRQGRKPQHF | TGTGCCAGCAGTAGGCGACAGGGGAGGAAGCCCCAGCATTTT
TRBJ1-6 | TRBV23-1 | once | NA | CASSQSLEVRGSFNSPLHF | TGCGCCAGCAGTCAATCCCTTGAGGTTAGGGGCTCCTTCAATTCACCCCTCCACTTT
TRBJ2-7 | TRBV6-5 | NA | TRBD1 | CASSPGQGRREQYF | TGTGCCAGCAGTCCGGGACAGGGAAGGCGCGAGCAGTACTTC
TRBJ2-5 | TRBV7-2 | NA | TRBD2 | CASSLGVLAEETQYF | TGTGCCAGCAGCTTAGGTGTACTAGCGGAAGAGACCCAGTACTTC
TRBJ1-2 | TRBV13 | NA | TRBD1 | CASSFAGGGGYGYTF | TGTGCCAGCAGCTTCGCAGGGGGCGGAGGCTATGGCTACACCTTC
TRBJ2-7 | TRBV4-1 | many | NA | CASSQSRNYGEQYF | TGCGCCAGCAGCCAAAGTCGTAATTACGGCGAGCAGTACTTC
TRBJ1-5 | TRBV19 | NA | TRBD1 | CASSIDRDRGQVGQPQHF | TGTGCCAGTAGTATAGATCGGGACAGGGGACAAGTAGGTCAGCCCCAGCATTTT
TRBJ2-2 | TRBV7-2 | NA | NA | CASSFAGHTGELFF | TGTGCCAGCAGCTTCGCGGGACACACCGGGGAGCTGTTTTTT
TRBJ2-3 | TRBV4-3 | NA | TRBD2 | CASSQGPSGGGHTDTQYF | TGCGCCAGCAGCCAGGGTCCCTCGGGCGGGGGGCACACAGATACGCAGTATTTT
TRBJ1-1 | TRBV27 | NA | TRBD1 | CASRLTGGGEAFF | TGTGCCAGCAGGTTGACAGGGGGCGGCGAAGCTTTCTTT
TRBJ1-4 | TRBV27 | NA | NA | CASSPLRQANEKLFF | TGTGCCAGCAGCCCCCTCAGACAGGCTAATGAAAAACTGTTTTTT
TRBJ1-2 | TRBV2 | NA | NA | CASSARRGVFSGGYTF | TGTGCCAGCAGTGCTCGCCGGGGGGTTTTCTCCGGGGGCTACACCTTC
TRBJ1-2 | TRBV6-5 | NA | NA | CASSYSGSNYGYTF | TGTGCCAGCAGTTACTCGGGCAGTAACTATGGCTACACCTTC
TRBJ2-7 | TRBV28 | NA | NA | CASSLQGGNYEQYF | TGTGCCAGCAGTCTCCAGGGGGGAAACTACGAGCAGTACTTC
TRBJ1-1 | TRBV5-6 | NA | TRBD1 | CASSLTTGLGNTEAFF | TGTGCCAGCAGCTTAACGACAGGGTTAGGGAACACTGAAGCTTTCTTT
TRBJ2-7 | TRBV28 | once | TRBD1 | CASLSPGQSYSYEQYF | TGTGCCAGCCTATCACCGGGACAGAGTTACTCCTACGAGCAGTACTTC
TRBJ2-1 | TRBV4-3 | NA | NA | CASSQDLSDTSYNEQFF | TGCGCCAGCAGCCAAGATCTTTCAGACACCTCCTACAATGAGCAGTTCTTC
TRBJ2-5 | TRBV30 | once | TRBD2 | CAWSGPTGGAQYF | TGTGCCTGGAGTGGGCCCACCGGGGGGGCCCAGTACTTC
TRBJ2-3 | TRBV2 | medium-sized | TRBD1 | CASGGQGVTDTQYF | TGTGCCAGCGGGGGACAGGGTGTGACAGATACGCAGTATTTT
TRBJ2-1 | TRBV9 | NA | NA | CASSVAQVLINEQFF | TGTGCCAGCAGCGTAGCGCAGGTTCTCATCAATGAGCAGTTCTTC